The 10 T cell receptor beta chains reported below all come from one sample, sequenced in a study of T cells in Graves' hyperthyroidism and ophthalmopathy. Amplification of TCR beta CDR3 regions used RNA as the template. A set of HTBI primers served as the primers for a first-round RT-PCR of the TCR CDR3. MiXCR, applied by TCRdb to the multiplex PCR reads, yields one record per CDR3 protein. The sample yields about 260,000 distinct CDR3 sequences, about a sixth seen once. Sequencing used blood. The source is a woman aged 18-29 years with Graves' ophthalmopathy.

The CDR3 nucleotides are TGTGCCAGTACGGAACAGGGCCTTAACTATGGCTACACCTTC. Amino acid sequence: CASTEQGLNYGYTF. The chain recombines TRBV5-6 with TRBJ1-2; a weak D match, TRBD1 (6 bases). CDR1 is SGHDT and CDR2 is YYEEEE in the germline V gene. The germline V and J ends were trimmed by 8 bases and 1 base, with 15 bases remaining between them. The CDR3 consists of 14 residues.

In this sample, this clonotype turned up many times. V is TRBV20-1 and J is TRBJ1-5; TRBD1 matches 10 bases. V trimming: 3 bases; J trimming: 6 bases; junction bases outside the gene matches: 2. Per germline, CDR1 DFQATT and CDR2 SNEGSKA (reference sequence). The CDR3 loop spans 13 amino acids. The CDR3 DNA sequence: TGCAGTGCTAGGGGACAGGGGAGTCAGCCCCAGCATTTT. Its protein product is CSARGQGSQPQHF.

This clonotype was picked up many times. The CDR3 nucleotides read TGCAGTGCTAGCCCGACAGTCAACCTCTACGAGCAGTACTTC. The encoded protein is CSASPTVNLYEQYF. This chain uses TRBV20-1 with TRBJ2-7, with a weak D call TRBD1 (5 bases). This CDR3 is 14 amino acids long. CDR1 and CDR2 from the germline V gene are DFQATT and SNEGSKA (reference sequence). V dropped 3 bases and J dropped 3 bases, with 15 bases sitting between them.

This clonotype has a count of ten or more. V is TRBV3-1 and J is TRBJ1-1; D is undetermined. The CDR3 runs to 13 residues. Trimming stripped 2 bases from V and 5 bases from J, with 9 bases between. Germline V gene sequence: CDR1 LGHDT, CDR2 YNNKEL (reference sequence). The CDR3 nucleotides read TGTGCCAGCAGCCAAAGGCTGGATACTGAAGCTTTCTTT. It encodes CASSQRLDTEAFF.

This clonotype was seen at least ten times. J is TRBJ2-5 and V is TRBV28; 13 bases match TRBD2. J gave up 1 base and V 1 base, and 9 bases lay outside the gene matches. Germline CDR1 reads MDHEN; CDR2 reads SYDVKM. The CDR3 is 19 residues long. Written as DNA, the CDR3 is TGTGCCAGCAGTTTATCGAGGACTAGCGGGAGATGGGGCCAAGAGACCCAGTACTTC. Translation gives CASSLSRTSGRWGQETQYF.

The table lists this clonotype with many counts. This chain connects TRBV5-1 to TRBJ2-1, with D possibly TRBD2 on 5 matching bases. Trimming removed 0 bases from V and 8 bases from J, with 12 bases in between. This CDR3 is 14 amino acids long. Germline assignment: CDR1 SGHRS and CDR2 YFSETQ. CDR3 DNA sequence: TGCGCCAGCAGCTTGGGCTACGGGATCGATGAGCAGTTCTTC. It specifies CASSLGYGIDEQFF.

The J gene is TRBJ2-5, the V gene TRBV15; no reliable D call. With 0 bases removed from V and 1 base from J, the gap between germline ends came to 0 bases. There are 12 residues in the CDR3. Germline CDR1 LNHNV, CDR2 YYDKDF (reference sequence). The CDR3 region has the DNA TGTGCCACCAGCAGAGACCAAGAGACCCAGTACTTC. Translating it yields CATSRDQETQYF.

This clonotype was counted many times. This chain uses TRBV10-3 with TRBJ2-7; 7 positions match TRBD1. Trimming took 5 bases from V and 1 from J; bases not matched to a gene: 20. From germline, CDR1 is ENHRY and CDR2 SYGVKD. The CDR3 has 19 amino acids. CDR3 in amino acids: CAISLPKHDRQGESYEQYF. The CDR3 DNA reads TGTGCCATCAGTTTACCGAAACATGACAGGCAGGGGGAATCCTACGAGCAGTACTTC.

This clonotype was observed at least ten times. The V gene is TRBV5-6, the J gene TRBJ1-1, with D possibly being TRBD1 (5 bases). V lost 2 bases to trimming and J lost 6 bases, with 17 bases between them. The CDR3 runs to 15 residues. Germline V lookup: CDR1 SGHDT, CDR2 YYEEEE. CDR3 sequence reads: CASSFVQGESPEAFF. The CDR3 region has the DNA TGTGCCAGCAGCTTCGTTCAGGGAGAAAGCCCTGAAGCTTTCTTT.

This clonotype was counted at least ten times. The chain links TRBV7-2 to TRBJ2-7; no reliable D call. The CDR3 length is 12 residues. V dropped 5 bases and J dropped 0 bases, with 5 bases sitting between them. Germline V gene sequence: CDR1 SGHTA, CDR2 FQGNSA. Here the CDR3 DNA reads TGTGCCAGCAGCGCAAGCTCCTACGAGCAGTACTTC. Its protein product is CASSASSYEQYF. Based on the CDR3 plus reference TRBV7-2 and TRBJ2-7, the full variable domain is GAGVSQSPSNKVTEKGKDVELRCDPISGHTALYWYRQSLGQGLEFLIYFQGNSAPDKSGLPSDRFSAERTGGSVSTLTIQRTQQEDSAVYLCASSASSYEQYFGPGTRLTVT.